One and the same sample provided the 12 T cell receptor beta chains below, sequenced in a study of blood T cell repertoires in COVID-19. Sequencing used immunoSEQ multiplex PCR; TCRdb keeps in-frame clones, though not all of them. The table lists about 200,000 clones, 70% to 85% of them singletons. The sequencing input was peripheral blood. The receptors originated from a human donor in a cohort sampled during active COVID-19.

The rearrangement joins TRBV24-1 to TRBJ2-7, with D maybe TRBD2 (6 bases). CDR3 length: 14 residues. Germline CDR1 is KGHDR and CDR2 is SFDVKD. Deletions cut 3 bases from V and 6 bases from J, with 14 bases between. This chain's CDR3 is CATSDRPAGGEQYF. CDR3 DNA: TGTGCCACCAGTGATCGACCAGCCGGGGGCGAGCAGTACTTC.

The chain recombines TRBV7-2 with TRBJ2-7, with TRBD1 as a possible D gene (6 bases). The V gene lost 3 bases and the J gene lost 4 bases, with 19 bases spanning the gap. The CDR3 runs to 16 residues. From germline, CDR1 is SGHTA and CDR2 FQGNSA. CDR3 residues: CASSLPPHRASYEQYF. The CDR3 nucleotides read TGTGCCAGCAGCTTGCCCCCTCACAGGGCATCGTACGAGCAGTACTTC.

This chain connects TRBV3-1 (or the pseudogene TRBV3-2) to TRBJ1-4; 9 bases fit TRBD1. J gave up 8 bases and V 7 bases, and 5 bases lay outside the gene matches. Germline CDR1 reads LGHDT; CDR2 reads YNNKEL (reference sequence). This CDR3 is built from 13 residues. CDR3 amino acids: CASNRQGVEKLFF. In DNA form, the CDR3 reads TGTGCCAGCAACCGACAGGGGGTGGAAAAACTGTTTTTT.

The chain couples TRBV28 to TRBJ2-5; TRBD2 matches 14 bases. The CDR3 contains 16 residues. CDR1 MDHEN and CDR2 SYDVKM come from the germline V gene. After removal of 5 bases from V and 5 bases from J, the junction contained 7 bases not matched to a gene. CDR3 nucleotides: TGTGCCAGCAGTATGGGACTAGCGGGAGTACGGGAGACCCAGTACTTC. Its translation: CASSMGLAGVRETQYF.

This clone was detected a few times. This sequence joins TRBV7-9 and TRBJ2-7; unclear D gene. Germline V gene sequence: CDR1 SEHNR, CDR2 FQNEAQ (reference sequence). V was cut by 1 base and J by 2 bases, with 9 bases left in between. The CDR3 contains 14 residues. The CDR3 spells CASSLDSSPYEQYF. CDR3 coding DNA: TGTGCCAGCAGCTTAGACTCCTCCCCCTACGAGCAGTACTTC.

V and J are TRBV27 and TRBJ1-6; the match to TRBD1 covers 8 bases. The CDR3 loop spans 15 amino acids. Germline CDR1 and CDR2: MNHEY and SMNVEV (reference sequence). V trimming: 4 bases; J trimming: 7 bases; junction bases outside the gene matches: 6. CDR3 nucleotides: TGTGCCAGCAGTTCTCGGACAGGGAAAAATTCACCCCTCCACTTT. Translating it yields CASSSRTGKNSPLHF.

The J gene is TRBJ2-7, the V gene TRBV29-1, with D tentatively TRBD2 (7 bases). V dropped 4 bases and J dropped 6 bases, with 13 bases sitting between them. Germline CDR1 reads SQVTM; CDR2 reads ANQGSEA. The CDR3 is made up of 12 amino acids. The CDR3: CSVAEGGREQYF. For the CDR3, the DNA is TGCAGCGTTGCGGAGGGGGGGCGCGAGCAGTACTTC.

This clone was seen only once. The V and J genes are TRBV7-2 and TRBJ2-3; possibly TRBD1 for D (5 bases). This CDR3 has 15 residues. Trimming cost V 7 bases and J 3 bases, with 17 bases left between them. Germline CDR1 SGHTA, CDR2 FQGNSA. Here the CDR3 reads CASNPRAGWTDTQYF. CDR3 DNA sequence: TGTGCCAGCAACCCTCGGGCAGGGTGGACAGATACGCAGTATTTT.

The sample holds one count of this clone. The CDR3 bases are TGTGCCAGCAGTTACTCCCTATTGCACTCCTACAATGAGCAGTTCTTC. This translates into CASSYSLLHSYNEQFF. This sequence joins TRBV6-5 and TRBJ2-1; D remains ambiguous. Germline values: CDR1 MNHEY, CDR2 SVGAGI. Trimming left V 0 bases short and J 0 bases short, with 9 bases between. CDR3 length: 16 residues.

This clone was counted a single time. V and J are TRBV18 and TRBJ2-7; possibly TRBD2 for D (6 bases). CDR3 length equals 15 residues. Looked up from germline, CDR1 is KGHSH and CDR2 is LQKENI. V lost 2 bases and J 3 bases, leaving 14 bases between the germline ends. CDR3 DNA: TGTGCCAGCTCACCAGATGCAGCGGGCAACTACGAGCAGTACTTC. It encodes CASSPDAAGNYEQYF. Full variable domain (outside the CDR3, taken from reference TRBV18 and TRBJ2-7): NAGVMQNPRHLVRRRGQEARLRCSPMKGHSHVYWYRQLPEEGLKFMVYLQKENIIDESGMPKERFSAEFPKEGPSILRIQQVVRGDSAAYFCASSPDAAGNYEQYFGPGTRLTVT.

This chain links TRBV28 with TRBJ1-2; D gene ambiguous. The CDR3 covers 12 residues. From germline, CDR1 is MDHEN and CDR2 SYDVKM. Trimming left V 3 bases short and J 7 bases short, with 9 bases between. The CDR3 spells CASSFGGPGYTF. The CDR3 bases are TGTGCCAGCAGTTTCGGCGGGCCTGGCTACACCTTC.

Remarks on this clone: Different DNA sequences within this sample yield the same CDR3. V gene TRBV27 combines with J gene TRBJ2-6; D call uncertain. The germline CDR1 and CDR2 sequences are MNHEY and SMNVEV (reference sequence). This CDR3 region has 15 residues. V was pared by 3 bases and J by 0 bases, with 6 bases between. The CDR3 loop is CASSFLSSGANVLTF. DNA for the CDR3: TGTGCCAGCAGTTTTCTCAGCTCTGGGGCCAACGTCCTGACTTTC.